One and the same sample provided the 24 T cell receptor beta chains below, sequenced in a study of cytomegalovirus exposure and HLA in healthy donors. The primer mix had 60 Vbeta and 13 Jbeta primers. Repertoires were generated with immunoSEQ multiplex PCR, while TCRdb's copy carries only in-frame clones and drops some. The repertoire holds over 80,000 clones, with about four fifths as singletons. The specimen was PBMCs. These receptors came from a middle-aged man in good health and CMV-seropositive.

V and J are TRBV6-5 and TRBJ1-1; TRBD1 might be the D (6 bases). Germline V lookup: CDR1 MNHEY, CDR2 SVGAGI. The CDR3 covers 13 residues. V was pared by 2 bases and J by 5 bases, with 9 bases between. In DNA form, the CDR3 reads TGTGCCAGCAGTTACACAGGGTGGACTGAAGCTTTCTTT. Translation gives CASSYTGWTEAFF.

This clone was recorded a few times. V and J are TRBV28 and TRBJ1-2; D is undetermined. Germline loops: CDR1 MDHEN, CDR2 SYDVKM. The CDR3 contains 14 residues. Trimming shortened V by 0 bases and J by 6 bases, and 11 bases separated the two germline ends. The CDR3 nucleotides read TGTGCCAGCAGTTTATGGGAGGAAGGAAATGGCTACACCTTC. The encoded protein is CASSLWEEGNGYTF.

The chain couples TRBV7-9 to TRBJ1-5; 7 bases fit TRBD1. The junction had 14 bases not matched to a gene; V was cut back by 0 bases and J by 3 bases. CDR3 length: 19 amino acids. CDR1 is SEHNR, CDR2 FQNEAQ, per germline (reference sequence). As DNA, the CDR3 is TGTGCCAGCAGCTTAGCCACAGGGGATTGGGCCTTTTTCAATCAGCCCCAGCATTTT. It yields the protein CASSLATGDWAFFNQPQHF.

CDR3 protein: CASSVSSGSSYNEQFF. The CDR3 region has the DNA TGTGCCAGCAGCGTGTCTAGCGGGAGCTCCTACAATGAGCAGTTCTTC. The rearrangement joins TRBV9 to TRBJ2-1, with 10 bases that match TRBD2. With V trimmed by 2 bases and J by 0 bases, 2 bases remained unmatched. Looked up from germline, CDR1 is SGDLS and CDR2 is YYNGEE. This CDR3 has 16 amino acids.

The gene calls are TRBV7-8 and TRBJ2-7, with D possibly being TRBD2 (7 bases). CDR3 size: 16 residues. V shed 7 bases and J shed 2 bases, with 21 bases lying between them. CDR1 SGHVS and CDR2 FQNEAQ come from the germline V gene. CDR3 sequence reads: CASIKTAGAFPYEQYF. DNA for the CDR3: TGTGCCAGCATCAAGACGGCGGGGGCCTTTCCCTACGAGCAGTACTTC.

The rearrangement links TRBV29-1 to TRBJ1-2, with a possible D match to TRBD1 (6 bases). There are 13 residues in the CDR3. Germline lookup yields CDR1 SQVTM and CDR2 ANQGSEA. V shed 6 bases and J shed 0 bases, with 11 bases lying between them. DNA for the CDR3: TGCAGCGTAGGGGACACCTCTAACTATGGCTACACCTTC. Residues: CSVGDTSNYGYTF.

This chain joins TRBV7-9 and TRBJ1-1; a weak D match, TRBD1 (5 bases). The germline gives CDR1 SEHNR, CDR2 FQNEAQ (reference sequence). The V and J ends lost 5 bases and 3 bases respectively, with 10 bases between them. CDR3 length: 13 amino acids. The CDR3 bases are TGTGCCAGCAGCGAGGGACTCGACACTGAAGCTTTCTTT. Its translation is CASSEGLDTEAFF.

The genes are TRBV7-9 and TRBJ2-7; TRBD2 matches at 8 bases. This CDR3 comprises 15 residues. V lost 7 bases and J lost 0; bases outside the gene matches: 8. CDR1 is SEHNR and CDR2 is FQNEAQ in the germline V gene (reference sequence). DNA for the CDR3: TGTGCCAGCACCTCGGCGGGGGGACCCTCCTACGAGCAGTACTTC. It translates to CASTSAGGPSYEQYF.

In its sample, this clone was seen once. The CDR3 DNA reads TGTGCCTGGAGTGTAGGGACAGGGGTATCTGGAAACACCATATATTTT. Amino acid sequence: CAWSVGTGVSGNTIYF. The V call is TRBV30, the J call TRBJ1-3, with 10 bases that match TRBD1. Trimming cost V 0 bases and J 1 base; bases outside gene matches: 3. The CDR3 extends over 16 amino acids. CDR1 and CDR2 (germline): GTSNPN, SVGIG (reference sequence). Using reference TRBV30 and TRBJ1-3 for the parts outside the CDR3, the full variable domain is SQTIHQWPATLVQPVGSPLSLECTVEGTSNPNLYWYRQAAGRGLQLLFYSVGIGQISSEVPQNLSASRPQDRQFILSSKKLLLSDSGFYLCAWSVGTGVSGNTIYFGEGSWLTVV.

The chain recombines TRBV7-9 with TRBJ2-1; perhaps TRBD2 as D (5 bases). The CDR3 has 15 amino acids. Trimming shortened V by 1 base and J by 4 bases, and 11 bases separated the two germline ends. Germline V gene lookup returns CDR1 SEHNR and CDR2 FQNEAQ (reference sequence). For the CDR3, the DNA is TGTGCCAGCAGCTTAGGGGAGTGGGGTTACAATGAGCAGTTCTTC. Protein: CASSLGEWGYNEQFF.

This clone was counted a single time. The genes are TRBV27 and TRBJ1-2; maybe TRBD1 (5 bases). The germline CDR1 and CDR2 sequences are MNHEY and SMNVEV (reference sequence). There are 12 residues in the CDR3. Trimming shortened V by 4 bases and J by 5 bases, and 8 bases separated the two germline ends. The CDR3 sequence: CASSSRQYGYTF. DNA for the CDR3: TGTGCCAGCAGTTCCCGACAGTATGGCTACACCTTC.

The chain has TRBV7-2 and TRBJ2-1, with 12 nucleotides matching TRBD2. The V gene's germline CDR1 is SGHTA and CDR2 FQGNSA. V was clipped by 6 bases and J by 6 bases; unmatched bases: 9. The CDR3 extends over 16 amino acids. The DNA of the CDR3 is TGTGCCAGCAGGCGGACTAGCGGGGCCCTCCCCAATGAGCAGTTCTTC. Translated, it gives CASRRTSGALPNEQFF.

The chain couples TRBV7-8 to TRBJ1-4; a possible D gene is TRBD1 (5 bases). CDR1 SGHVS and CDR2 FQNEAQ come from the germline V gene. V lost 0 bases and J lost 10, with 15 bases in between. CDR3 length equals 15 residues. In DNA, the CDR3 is TGTGCCAGCAGCTTAGCTGGGGGGACGTCCGGAAAACTGTTTTTT. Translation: CASSLAGGTSGKLFF. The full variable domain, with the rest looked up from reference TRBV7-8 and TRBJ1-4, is GAGVSQSPRYKVAKRGQDVALRCDPISGHVSLFWYQQALGQGPEFLTYFQNEAQLDKSGLPSDRFFAERPEGSVSTLKIQRTQQEDSAVYLCASSLAGGTSGKLFFGSGTQLSVL.

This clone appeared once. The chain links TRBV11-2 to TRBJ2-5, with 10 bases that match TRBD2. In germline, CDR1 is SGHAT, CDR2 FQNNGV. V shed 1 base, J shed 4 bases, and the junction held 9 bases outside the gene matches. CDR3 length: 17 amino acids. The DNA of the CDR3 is TGTGCCAGCAGCTTAGGTTTGCTAGCGGGGGAGGCAGAGACCCAGTACTTC. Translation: CASSLGLLAGEAETQYF.

CDR3 loop: CASSPNTGINEKLFF. The CDR3, as DNA: TGTGCCAGCAGCCCGAACACAGGGATAAATGAAAAACTGTTTTTT. The rearrangement joins TRBV7-9 to TRBJ1-4; D possibly corresponds to TRBD1 (6 bases). Trimming took 5 bases from V and 5 from J, leaving 15 bases between them. Per germline, CDR1 SEHNR and CDR2 FQNEAQ (reference sequence). The CDR3 runs 15 residues.

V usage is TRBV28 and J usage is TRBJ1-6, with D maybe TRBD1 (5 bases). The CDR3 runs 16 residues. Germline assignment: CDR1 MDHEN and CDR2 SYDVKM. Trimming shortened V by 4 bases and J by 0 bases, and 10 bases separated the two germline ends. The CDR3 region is CASSSRGSSYNSPLHF. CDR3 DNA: TGTGCCAGCAGTTCCCGGGGGTCCTCCTATAATTCACCCCTCCACTTT.

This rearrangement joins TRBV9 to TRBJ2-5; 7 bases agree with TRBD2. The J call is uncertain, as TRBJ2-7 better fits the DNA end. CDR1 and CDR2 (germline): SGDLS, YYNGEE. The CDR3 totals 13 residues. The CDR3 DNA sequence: TGTGCCAGCAGCGTAGGGGGGGGGACCGAGCAGTACTTC. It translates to CASSVGGGTEQYF.

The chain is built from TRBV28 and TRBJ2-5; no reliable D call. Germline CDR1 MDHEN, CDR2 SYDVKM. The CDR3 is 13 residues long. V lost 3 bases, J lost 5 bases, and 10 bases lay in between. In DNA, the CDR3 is TGTGCCAGCAGTTTTCCGGGTAGGGAGACCCAGTACTTC. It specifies CASSFPGRETQYF.

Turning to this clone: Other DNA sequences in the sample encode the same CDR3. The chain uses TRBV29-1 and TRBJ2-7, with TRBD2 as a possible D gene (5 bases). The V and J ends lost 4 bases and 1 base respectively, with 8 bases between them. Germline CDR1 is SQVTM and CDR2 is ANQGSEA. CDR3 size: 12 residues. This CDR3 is CSVVGDSYEQYF. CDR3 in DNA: TGCAGCGTTGTCGGGGATTCCTACGAGCAGTACTTC.

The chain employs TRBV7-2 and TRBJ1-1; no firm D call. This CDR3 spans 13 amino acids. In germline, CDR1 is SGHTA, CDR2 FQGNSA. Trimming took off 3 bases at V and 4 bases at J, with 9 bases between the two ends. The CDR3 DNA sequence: TGTGCCAGCAGCTTCCTCAGAGGCACTGAAGCTTTCTTT. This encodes CASSFLRGTEAFF.

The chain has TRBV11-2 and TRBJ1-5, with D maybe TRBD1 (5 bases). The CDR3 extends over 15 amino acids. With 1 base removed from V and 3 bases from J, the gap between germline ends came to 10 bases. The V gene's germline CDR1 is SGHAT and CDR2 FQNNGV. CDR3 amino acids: CASSLGWTPNQPQHF. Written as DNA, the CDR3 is TGTGCCAGCAGCTTAGGTTGGACACCCAATCAGCCCCAGCATTTT.

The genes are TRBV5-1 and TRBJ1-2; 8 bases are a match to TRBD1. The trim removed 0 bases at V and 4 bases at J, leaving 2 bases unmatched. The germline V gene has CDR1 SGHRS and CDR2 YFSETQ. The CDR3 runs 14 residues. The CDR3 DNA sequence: TGCGCCAGCAGCTTGGCAGGGGGCCCCTATGGCTACACCTTC. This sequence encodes CASSLAGGPYGYTF.

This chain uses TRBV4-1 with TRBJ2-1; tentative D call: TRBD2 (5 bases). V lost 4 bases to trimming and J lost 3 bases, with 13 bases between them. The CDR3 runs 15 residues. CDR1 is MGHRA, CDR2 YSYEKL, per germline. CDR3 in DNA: TGCGCCAGCAGCCCGCGACTTGACTACTACAATGAGCAGTTCTTC. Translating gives CASSPRLDYYNEQFF.

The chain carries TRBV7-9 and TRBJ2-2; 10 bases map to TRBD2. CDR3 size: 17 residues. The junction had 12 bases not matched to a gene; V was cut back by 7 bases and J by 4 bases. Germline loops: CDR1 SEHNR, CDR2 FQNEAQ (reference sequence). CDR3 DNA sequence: TGTGCCAGCACCCCCCCCCGCGCTAGCGGGGGCACCGGGGAGCTGTTTTTT. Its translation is CASTPPRASGGTGELFF.